The TCR beta chain described here comes from a study of CD8 T cells in Susac syndrome. Reverse transcription of 0.5 to 1 ug RNA was performed with random hexamers. A multiplex approach, immunoSEQ multiplex PCR, amplified TCR beta CDR3 across 54 Vbeta and 13 Jbeta. MiXCR was run by TCRdb on the immunoSEQ multiplex PCR reads, yielding one entry per CDR3 protein. The sample consists of fewer than 65,000 distinct CDR3 sequences, approximately 94% of them appearing once. Sequencing of TCR beta covered CD8+ and CD4+ T cells obtained from blood. FACS enriched CD8+ TEMRA cells, while bulk CD8+ and CD4+ were negatively isolated. Germline V gene lookup returns CDR1 SGHVS and CDR2 FNYEAQ. The length of the CDR3 is 20 residues. The ends lost 3 bases at V and 3 bases at J; junction bases unmatched: 19.

V and J are TRBV7-6 and TRBJ2-1; 8 bases line up with TRBD2. The sequence derives from a human donor in good health. The sample was CD8+ T cells from PBMCs. This CDR3 reads CASSFSSSGGGTEIYNEQFF. The CDR3 DNA follows: TGTGCCAGCAGCTTTAGTAGTAGTGGCGGGGGGACTGAAATCTACAATGAGCAGTTCTTC.